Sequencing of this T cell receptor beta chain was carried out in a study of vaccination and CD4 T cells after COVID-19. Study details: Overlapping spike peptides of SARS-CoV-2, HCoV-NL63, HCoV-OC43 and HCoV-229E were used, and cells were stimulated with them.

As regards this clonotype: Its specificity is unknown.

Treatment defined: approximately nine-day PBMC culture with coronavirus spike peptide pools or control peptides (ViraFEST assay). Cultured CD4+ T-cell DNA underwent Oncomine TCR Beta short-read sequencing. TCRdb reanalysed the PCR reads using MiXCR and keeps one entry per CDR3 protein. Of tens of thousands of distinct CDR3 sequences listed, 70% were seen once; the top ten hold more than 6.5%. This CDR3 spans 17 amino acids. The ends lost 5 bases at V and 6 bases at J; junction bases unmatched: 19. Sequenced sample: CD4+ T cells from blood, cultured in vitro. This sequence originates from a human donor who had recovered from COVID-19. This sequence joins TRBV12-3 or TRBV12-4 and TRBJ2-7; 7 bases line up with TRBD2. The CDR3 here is CASSATLGGGSSVEQYF. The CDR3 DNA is TGTGCCAGCAGTGCCACCTTGGGGGGGGGATCATCGGTCGAGCAGTACTTC.